These T cell receptor beta chains were read from a single sample in a study of OX40 agonist ivuxolimab in advanced cancers. Clones were read by immunoSEQ multiplex PCR, and TCRdb kept only the in-frame ones, dropping some. The sample holds 65,000 to 85,000 clones, under 90% seen once. Specimen: CD4+ or CD8+ T cells sorted from blood, collected in a trial of the OX40 agonist ivuxolimab. These receptors originate from an adult with an advanced solid tumor such as melanoma, head and neck, liver or kidney cancer. CDR3s include the opening cysteine and the closing phenylalanine or tryptophan. Each record gives: CDR3 length, J gene, D gene, V gene, CDR3 protein, CDR3 DNA. D genes are given only for firm matches.

CDR3 length: 13
J gene: TRBJ1-2
D gene: .
V gene: TRBV18
CDR3 protein: CASSSVPNYGYTF
CDR3 DNA: TGTGCCAGCTCCTCGGTCCCGAACTATGGCTACACCTTC

CDR3 length: 14
J gene: TRBJ2-2
D gene: TRBD2
V gene: TRBV27
CDR3 protein: CASSPGTSTGELFF
CDR3 DNA: TGTGCCAGCAGTCCCGGGACTAGCACCGGGGAGCTGTTTTTT

CDR3 length: 17
J gene: TRBJ1-3
D gene: TRBD1
V gene: TRBV4-1
CDR3 protein: CASSQDLSGGGEDTIYF
CDR3 DNA: TGCGCCAGCAGCCAAGACCTTTCAGGGGGCGGCGAAGACACCATATATTTT

CDR3 length: 16
J gene: TRBJ2-5
D gene: TRBD2
V gene: TRBV5-1
CDR3 protein: CASSLMTSGGAETQYF
CDR3 DNA: TGCGCCAGCAGCTTAATGACTAGCGGGGGGGCGGAGACCCAGTACTTC

CDR3 length: 15
J gene: TRBJ2-4
D gene: .
V gene: TRBV10-2
CDR3 protein: CASSLMGVVGNIQYF
CDR3 DNA: TGCGCCAGCTCCCTTATGGGAGTCGTAGGAAACATTCAGTACTTC

CDR3 length: 16
J gene: TRBJ2-1
D gene: TRBD2
V gene: TRBV7-3
CDR3 protein: CASSSSGTSGSDEQFF
CDR3 DNA: TGTGCCAGCAGCTCGTCCGGGACTAGCGGGAGTGATGAGCAGTTCTTC

CDR3 length: 12
J gene: TRBJ1-1
D gene: TRBD1
V gene: TRBV6-5
CDR3 protein: CATRQGNTEAFF
CDR3 DNA: TGTGCCACCAGACAGGGGAACACTGAAGCTTTCTTT

CDR3 length: 15
J gene: TRBJ1-5
D gene: .
V gene: TRBV5-1
CDR3 protein: CASSLDGYSNQPQHF
CDR3 DNA: TGCGCCAGCAGCTTGGACGGCTATAGCAATCAGCCCCAGCATTTT

CDR3 length: 15
J gene: TRBJ2-7
D gene: .
V gene: TRBV7-2
CDR3 protein: CASSLASQSSYEQYF
CDR3 DNA: TGTGCCAGCAGCTTAGCATCACAGAGCTCCTACGAGCAGTACTTC

CDR3 length: 17
J gene: TRBJ2-2
D gene: .
V gene: TRBV18
CDR3 protein: CASSPQGRQKNTGELFF
CDR3 DNA: TGTGCCAGCTCACCACAGGGTCGGCAGAAGAACACCGGGGAGCTGTTTTTT

CDR3 length: 12
J gene: TRBJ1-2
D gene: .
V gene: TRBV2
CDR3 protein: CASSTEGAGYTF
CDR3 DNA: TGTGCCAGCAGTACAGAAGGGGCGGGCTACACCTTC

CDR3 length: 15
J gene: TRBJ1-2
D gene: .
V gene: TRBV30
CDR3 protein: CAWSVRGIRERGYTF
CDR3 DNA: TGTGCCTGGAGTGTACGGGGAATCCGCGAAAGGGGCTACACCTTC